The sequence of this T cell receptor beta chain was determined in a study of T cells in Graves' hyperthyroidism and ophthalmopathy. As for the study in general: The authors collected peripheral blood at initial diagnosis, before any treatment.

Germline loops: CDR1 SGHAT, CDR2 FQNNGV. With 3 bases removed from V and 6 bases from J, the gap between germline ends came to 12 bases. CDR3 length equals 13 residues. Template material for amplifying TCR beta CDR3 regions consisted of RNA transcripts. The HTBI set primed first-round TCR CDR3 RT-PCR. In TCRdb, the multiplex PCR reads were re-called with MiXCR into one record per CDR3 protein. The sample shows about 250,000 distinct CDR3 sequences, over 20% of them seen only once. This clonotype was recorded many times. Under 3 months was the duration of disease in ophthalmopathy patients, who also had a Clinical Activity Score of at least 3 and a NOSPECS grade of at least 4. The study left out patients who had uncontrolled infection, other autoimmune disease, pregnancy or lactation. Clinicians diagnosed patients from clinical symptoms, serum thyroxine and TRAb, thyroid ultrasound and orbital computed tomography.

The genes are TRBV11-2 and TRBJ2-7; unclear D gene. The specimen sequenced was blood. This TCR derives from a man aged 25-45 years with Graves' ophthalmopathy. The CDR3 nucleotides read TGTGCCAGCAGCTTCCGGAGCTCCCCCGAGCAGTACTTC. Its translation is CASSFRSSPEQYF.